The present T cell receptor beta chain was sequenced within a study of cytomegalovirus exposure and HLA in healthy donors. Turning to this clone: Its specificity is unknown.

The study's findings and limits: HLA allele associations emerged for 16,951 TCR beta sequences in a later analysis, at 0.05 false discovery rate. A later look showed TCR association rates differing by HLA locus, highest for DRB1 and lowest for HLA-C. Previous analysis showed most TCR beta V segments were productive about 87% or about 30% of the time.

PCR amplification relied on 60 Vbeta primers (plus 13 Jbeta primers). Some clones are missing from TCRdb's copy, which holds only in-frame ones; the method was immunoSEQ multiplex PCR. The repertoire table contains 45,000 to 55,000 clones. CDR1 is SGHNT and CDR2 is YYREEE in the germline V gene (reference sequence). The CDR3 loop spans 17 amino acids. With 0 bases clipped from V and 7 bases from J, the junction kept 8 bases outside the gene matches. The sequenced material came from PBMCs. The clonotype comes from a woman between 50 and 59 years old in good health and CMV-seropositive. The V call is TRBV5-4, the J call TRBJ2-1, with 12 bases that match TRBD2. CDR3 in amino acids: CASSLAVLAGGHNEQFF. For the CDR3, the DNA is TGTGCCAGCAGCTTGGCGGTTCTAGCGGGAGGGCATAATGAGCAGTTCTTC.